This T cell receptor (beta chain) emerged from a study of T-cell memory formation after mild COVID-19. Points on this clonotype: The antigen remains unidentified.

TCRdb ran MiXCR on the 5' RACE reads and lists one entry per CDR3 protein. The table records approximately 260,000 distinct CDR3 sequences, about a sixth of them present only once. The V end lost 7 bases, the J end lost 6 bases, and 13 bases lay between the germline ends. Germline V gives CDR1 SGHRS, CDR2 YFSETQ. The CDR3 is 12 residues long. Study findings and constraints: While clones contracting from day 15 to 85 were balanced between CD4 and CD8, later expanders leaned CD4+.

Sequenced sample: PBMCs or a T cell subset sorted from them (not recorded which). The chain has TRBV5-1 and TRBJ1-1; no definite D call. This sequence originates from a man aged 18-30 years who had mild COVID-19 (a few samples of this study predate the infection). Cell type and time point are not known. The CDR3 spells CASGWETPEAFF. CDR3 nucleotides: TGCGCCAGCGGGTGGGAAACGCCTGAAGCTTTCTTT. Variable domain in full (rest from reference TRBV5-1 and TRBJ1-1): KAGVTQTPRYLIKTRGQQVTLSCSPISGHRSVSWYQQTPGQGLQFLFEYFSETQRNKGNFPGRFSGRQFSNSRSEMNVSTLELGDSALYLCASGWETPEAFFGQGTRLTVV.